This TCR beta chain is drawn from a study of Ad26.COV2.S vaccination and SARS-CoV-2 variants. To note about this clone: Its antigen is currently unknown.

General observations from the study: Overall T cell responses may have been underestimated by the analyses of TCR breadth and depth.

Treatment reported: around 19 received Ad26.COV2.S at low or high dose, single or two shots; about 5 received placebo; per-sample allocation not given. Samples analyzed were those drawn on day 63 after the first vaccine or placebo injection. Aged 18-55 years, donor was enrolled in Boston in about 2020. Trimming removed 0 bases at V and 1 base at J, with 8 bases between. Per germline, CDR1 SGDLS and CDR2 YYNGEE. The length of the CDR3 is 14 residues. TCRdb's table, derived via immunoSEQ multiplex PCR, lists solely in-frame clones and lacks some. The sample contains about 680,000 clones, 80% to 90% of which appear only once.

The chain is built from TRBV9 and TRBJ2-7; D unresolved. The sequence was obtained from a person aged 18 to 65 who received the Ad26.COV2.S COVID-19 vaccine or a placebo. Sample: peripheral blood, taken in a trial of Ad26.COV2.S vaccine versus placebo. The DNA of the CDR3 is TGTGCCAGCAGCGTAGCGGCATCTTCCTACGAGCAGTACTTC. Translating it yields CASSVAASSYEQYF.